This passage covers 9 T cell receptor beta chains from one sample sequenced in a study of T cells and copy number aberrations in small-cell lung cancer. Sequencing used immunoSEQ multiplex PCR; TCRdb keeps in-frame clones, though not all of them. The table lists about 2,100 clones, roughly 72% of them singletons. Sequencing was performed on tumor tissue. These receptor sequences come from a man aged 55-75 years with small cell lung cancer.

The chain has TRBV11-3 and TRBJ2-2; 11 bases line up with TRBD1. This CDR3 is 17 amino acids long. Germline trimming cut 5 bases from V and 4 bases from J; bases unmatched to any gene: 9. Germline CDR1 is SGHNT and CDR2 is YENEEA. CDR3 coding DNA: TGTGCCAGCAGCAATGCGGACAGGGGGCATGTCACCGGGGAGCTGTTTTTT. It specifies CASSNADRGHVTGELFF.

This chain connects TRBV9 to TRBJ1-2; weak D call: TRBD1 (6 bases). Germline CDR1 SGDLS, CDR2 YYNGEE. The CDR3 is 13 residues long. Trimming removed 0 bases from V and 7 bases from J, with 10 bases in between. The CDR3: CASSVGQGIGYTF. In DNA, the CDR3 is TGTGCCAGCAGCGTAGGGCAGGGGATTGGCTACACCTTC. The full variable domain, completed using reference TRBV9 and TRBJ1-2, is DSGVTQTPKHLITATGQRVTLRCSPRSGDLSVYWYQQSLDQGLQFLIQYYNGEERAKGNILERFSAQQFPDLHSELNLSSLELGDSALYFCASSVGQGIGYTFGSGTRLTVV.

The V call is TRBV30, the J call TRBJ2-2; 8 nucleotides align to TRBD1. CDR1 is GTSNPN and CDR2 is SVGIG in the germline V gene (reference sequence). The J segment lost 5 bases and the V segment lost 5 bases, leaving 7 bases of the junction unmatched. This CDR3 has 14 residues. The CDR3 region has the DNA TGTGCCTGGGTAAACAGGGGGATGACCGGGGAGCTGTTTTTT. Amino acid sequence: CAWVNRGMTGELFF.

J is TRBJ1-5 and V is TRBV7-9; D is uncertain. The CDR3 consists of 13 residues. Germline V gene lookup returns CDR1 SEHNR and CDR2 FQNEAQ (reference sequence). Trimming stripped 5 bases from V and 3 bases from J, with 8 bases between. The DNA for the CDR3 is TGTGCCAGCAGCCCGGAGATCAATCAGCCCCAGCATTTT. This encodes CASSPEINQPQHF.

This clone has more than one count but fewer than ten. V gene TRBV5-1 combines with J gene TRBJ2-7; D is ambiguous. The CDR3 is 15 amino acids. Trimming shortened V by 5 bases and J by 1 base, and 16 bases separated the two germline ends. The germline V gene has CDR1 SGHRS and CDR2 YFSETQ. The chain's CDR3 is CASSVAPQRSYEQYF. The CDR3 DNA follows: TGCGCCAGCAGTGTTGCGCCCCAAAGATCCTACGAGCAGTACTTC.

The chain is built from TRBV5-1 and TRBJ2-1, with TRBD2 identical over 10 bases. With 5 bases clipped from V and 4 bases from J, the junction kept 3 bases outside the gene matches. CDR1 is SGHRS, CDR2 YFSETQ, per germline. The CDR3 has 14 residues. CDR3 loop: CASRGLASYNEQFF. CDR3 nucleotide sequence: TGCGCCAGCAGGGGACTAGCGAGTTACAATGAGCAGTTCTTC.

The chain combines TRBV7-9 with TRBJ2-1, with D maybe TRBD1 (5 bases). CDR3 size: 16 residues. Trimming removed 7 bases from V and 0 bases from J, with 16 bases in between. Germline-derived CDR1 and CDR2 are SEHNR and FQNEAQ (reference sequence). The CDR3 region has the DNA TGTGCCAGCACCCTAACAGACAGCTCCTCCTACAATGAGCAGTTCTTC. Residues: CASTLTDSSSYNEQFF. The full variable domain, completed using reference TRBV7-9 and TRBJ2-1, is DTGVSQNPRHKITKRGQNVTFRCDPISEHNRLYWYRQTLGQGPEFLTYFQNEAQLEKSRLLSDRFSAERPKGSFSTLEIQRTEQGDSAMYLCASTLTDSSSYNEQFFGPGTRLTVL.

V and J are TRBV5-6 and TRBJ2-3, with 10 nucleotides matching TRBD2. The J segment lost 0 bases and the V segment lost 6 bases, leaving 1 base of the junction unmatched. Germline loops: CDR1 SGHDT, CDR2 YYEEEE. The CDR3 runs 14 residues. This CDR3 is CASKLAGSTDTQYF. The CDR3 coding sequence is TGTGCCAGCAAACTAGCGGGGAGCACAGATACGCAGTATTTT.

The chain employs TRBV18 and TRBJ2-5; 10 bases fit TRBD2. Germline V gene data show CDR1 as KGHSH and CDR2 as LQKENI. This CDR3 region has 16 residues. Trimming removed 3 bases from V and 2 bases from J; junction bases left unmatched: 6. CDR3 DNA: TGTGCCAGCTCACCGACAAGCGGGGGGGGACAAGAGACCCAGTACTTC. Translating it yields CASSPTSGGGQETQYF.